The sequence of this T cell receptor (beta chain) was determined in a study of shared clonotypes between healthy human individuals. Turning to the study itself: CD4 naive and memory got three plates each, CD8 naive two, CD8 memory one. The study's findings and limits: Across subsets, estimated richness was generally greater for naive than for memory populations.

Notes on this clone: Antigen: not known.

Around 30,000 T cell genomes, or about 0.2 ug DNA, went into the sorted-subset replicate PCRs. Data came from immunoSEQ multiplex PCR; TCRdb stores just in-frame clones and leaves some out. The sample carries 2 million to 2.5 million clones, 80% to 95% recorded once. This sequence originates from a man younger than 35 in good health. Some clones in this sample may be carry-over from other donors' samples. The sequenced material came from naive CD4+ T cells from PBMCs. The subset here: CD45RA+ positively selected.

CDR3 sequence: CASTKNGGNQPQHF. The CDR3 nucleotides are TGTGCCAGCACAAAAAACGGGGGCAATCAGCCCCAGCATTTT. The chain carries TRBV27 and TRBJ1-5; no clear D. Germline loops: CDR1 MNHEY, CDR2 SMNVEV (reference sequence). Trimming removed 7 bases at V and 2 bases at J, with 12 bases between. The CDR3 covers 14 residues.